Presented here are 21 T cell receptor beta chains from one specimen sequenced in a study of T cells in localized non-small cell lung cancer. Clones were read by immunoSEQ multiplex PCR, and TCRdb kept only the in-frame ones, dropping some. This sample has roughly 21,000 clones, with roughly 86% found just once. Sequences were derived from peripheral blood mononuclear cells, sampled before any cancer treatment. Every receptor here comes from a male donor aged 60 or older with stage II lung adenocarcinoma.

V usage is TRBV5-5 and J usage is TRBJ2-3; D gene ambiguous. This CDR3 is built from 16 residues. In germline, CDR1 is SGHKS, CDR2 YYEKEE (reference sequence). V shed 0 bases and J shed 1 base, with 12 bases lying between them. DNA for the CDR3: TGTGCCAGCAGCTTGGCGGGCGCAAGGGGCACAGATACGCAGTATTTT. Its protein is CASSLAGARGTDTQYF.

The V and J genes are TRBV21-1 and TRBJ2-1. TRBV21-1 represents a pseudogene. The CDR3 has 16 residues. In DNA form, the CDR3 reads TGTGCCAGCAGCAAAGTCCAGGCCCCGAGCGTGGATGAGCAGTTCTTC. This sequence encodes CASSKVQAPSVDEQFF.

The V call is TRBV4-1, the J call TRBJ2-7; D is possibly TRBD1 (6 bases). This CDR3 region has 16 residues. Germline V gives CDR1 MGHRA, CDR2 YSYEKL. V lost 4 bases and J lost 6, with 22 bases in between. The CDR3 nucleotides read TGCGCCAGCAGCCCCATAAACCGACAGGCTAGCCCCGAGCAGTACTTC. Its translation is CASSPINRQASPEQYF.

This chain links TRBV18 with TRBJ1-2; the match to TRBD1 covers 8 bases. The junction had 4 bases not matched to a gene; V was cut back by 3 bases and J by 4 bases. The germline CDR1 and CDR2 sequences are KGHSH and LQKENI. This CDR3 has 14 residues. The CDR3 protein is CASSPRDRSYGYTF. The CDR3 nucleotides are TGTGCCAGCTCACCTAGGGACAGGTCCTATGGCTACACCTTC.

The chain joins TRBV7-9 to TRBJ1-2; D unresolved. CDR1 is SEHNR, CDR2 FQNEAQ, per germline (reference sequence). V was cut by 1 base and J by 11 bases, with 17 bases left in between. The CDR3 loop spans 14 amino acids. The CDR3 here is CASSLGTPQEEYTF. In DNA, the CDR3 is TGTGCCAGCAGCTTAGGGACCCCACAAGAGGAGTACACCTTC.

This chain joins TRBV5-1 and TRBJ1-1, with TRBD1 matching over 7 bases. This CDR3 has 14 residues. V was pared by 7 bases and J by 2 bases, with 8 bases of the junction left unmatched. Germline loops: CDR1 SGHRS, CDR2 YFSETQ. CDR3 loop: CASSRTGVNTEAFF. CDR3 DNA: TGCGCCAGCTCTCGCACAGGGGTTAACACTGAAGCTTTCTTT. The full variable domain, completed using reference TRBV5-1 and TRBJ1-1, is KAGVTQTPRYLIKTRGQQVTLSCSPISGHRSVSWYQQTPGQGLQFLFEYFSETQRNKGNFPGRFSGRQFSNSRSEMNVSTLELGDSALYLCASSRTGVNTEAFFGQGTRLTVV.

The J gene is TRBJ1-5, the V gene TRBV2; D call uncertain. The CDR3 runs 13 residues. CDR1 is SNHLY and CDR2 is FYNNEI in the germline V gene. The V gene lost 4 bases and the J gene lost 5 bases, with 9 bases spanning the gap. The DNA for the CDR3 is TGTGCCAGCAGTGTTTGGTCCCATCAGCCCCAGCATTTT. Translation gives CASSVWSHQPQHF. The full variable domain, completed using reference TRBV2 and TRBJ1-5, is EPEVTQTPSHQVTQMGQEVILRCVPISNHLYFYWYRQILGQKVEFLVSFYNNEISEKSEIFDDQFSVERPDGSNFTLKIRSTKLEDSAMYFCASSVWSHQPQHFGDGTRLSIL.

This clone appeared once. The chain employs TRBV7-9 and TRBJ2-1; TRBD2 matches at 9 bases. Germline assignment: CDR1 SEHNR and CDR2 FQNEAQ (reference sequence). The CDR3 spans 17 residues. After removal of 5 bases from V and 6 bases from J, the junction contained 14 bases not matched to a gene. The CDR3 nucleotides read TGTGCCAGCAGCCACCTAGATTCCCTAGCGGGGACCAATGAGCAGTTCTTC. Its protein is CASSHLDSLAGTNEQFF.

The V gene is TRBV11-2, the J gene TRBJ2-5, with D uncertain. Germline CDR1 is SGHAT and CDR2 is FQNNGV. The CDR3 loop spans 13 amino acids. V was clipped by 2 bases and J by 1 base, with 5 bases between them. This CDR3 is CASSLSSQETQYF. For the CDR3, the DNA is TGTGCCAGCAGCTTAAGCAGCCAAGAGACCCAGTACTTC.

CDR3 coding DNA: TGTGCCAGCAGCTTACAAGCTAATGAAAAACTGTTTTTT. Translation: CASSLQANEKLFF. This chain links TRBV7-9 with TRBJ1-4; D unresolved. The CDR3 consists of 13 residues. In germline, CDR1 is SEHNR, CDR2 FQNEAQ (reference sequence). With 2 bases removed from V and 3 bases from J, the gap between germline ends came to 4 bases.

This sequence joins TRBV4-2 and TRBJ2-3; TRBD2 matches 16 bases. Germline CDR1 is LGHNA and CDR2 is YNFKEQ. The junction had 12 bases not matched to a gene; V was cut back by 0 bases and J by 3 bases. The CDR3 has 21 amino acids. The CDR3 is CASSQEILVPGLAGGTDTQYF. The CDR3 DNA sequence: TGTGCCAGCAGCCAAGAAATCCTCGTCCCGGGACTAGCGGGAGGGACAGATACGCAGTATTTT.

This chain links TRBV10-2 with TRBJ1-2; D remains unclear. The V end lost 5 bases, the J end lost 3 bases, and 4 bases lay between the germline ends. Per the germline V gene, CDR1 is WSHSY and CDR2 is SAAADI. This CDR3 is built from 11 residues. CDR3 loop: CASSSDYGYTF. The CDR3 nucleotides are TGCGCCAGCAGTTCCGACTATGGCTACACCTTC.

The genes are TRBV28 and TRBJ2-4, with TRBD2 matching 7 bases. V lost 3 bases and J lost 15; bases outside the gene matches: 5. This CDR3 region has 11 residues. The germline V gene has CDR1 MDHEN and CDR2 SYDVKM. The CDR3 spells CASSFWGGRYF. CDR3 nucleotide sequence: TGTGCCAGCAGTTTTTGGGGGGGGAGGTACTTC.

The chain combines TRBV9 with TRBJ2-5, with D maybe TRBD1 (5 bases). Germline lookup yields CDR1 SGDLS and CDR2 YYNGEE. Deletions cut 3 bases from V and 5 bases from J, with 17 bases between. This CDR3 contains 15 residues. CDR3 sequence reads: CASSASTGYGETQYF. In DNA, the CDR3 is TGTGCCAGCAGCGCCTCAACAGGCTATGGGGAGACCCAGTACTTC.

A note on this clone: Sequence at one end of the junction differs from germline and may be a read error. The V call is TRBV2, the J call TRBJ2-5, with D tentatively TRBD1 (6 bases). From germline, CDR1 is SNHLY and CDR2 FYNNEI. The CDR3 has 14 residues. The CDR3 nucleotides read TGTGCCAGCAGTGAAGCGGGTTCTAGGACAGAAAGACACTTC. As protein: CASSEAGSRTERHF. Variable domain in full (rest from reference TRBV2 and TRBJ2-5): EPEVTQTPSHQVTQMGQEVILRCVPISNHLYFYWYRQILGQKVEFLVSFYNNEISEKSEIFDDQFSVERPDGSNFTLKIRSTKLEDSAMYFCASSEAGSRTERHFGPGTRLLVL.

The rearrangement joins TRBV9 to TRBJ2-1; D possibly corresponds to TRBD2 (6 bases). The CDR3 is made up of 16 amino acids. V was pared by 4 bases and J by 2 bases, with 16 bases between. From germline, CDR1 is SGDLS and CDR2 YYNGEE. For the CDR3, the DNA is TGTGCCAGCAGCCTCGGTCTTGGGAGGCCCTACAATGAGCAGTTCTTC. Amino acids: CASSLGLGRPYNEQFF.

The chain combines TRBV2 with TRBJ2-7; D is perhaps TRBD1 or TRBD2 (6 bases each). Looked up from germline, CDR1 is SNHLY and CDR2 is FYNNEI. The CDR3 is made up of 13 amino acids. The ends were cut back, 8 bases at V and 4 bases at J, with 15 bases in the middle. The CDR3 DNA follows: TGTGCCAGCGTCGGGGGCGCAGCTTACGAGCAGTACTTC. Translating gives CASVGGAAYEQYF.

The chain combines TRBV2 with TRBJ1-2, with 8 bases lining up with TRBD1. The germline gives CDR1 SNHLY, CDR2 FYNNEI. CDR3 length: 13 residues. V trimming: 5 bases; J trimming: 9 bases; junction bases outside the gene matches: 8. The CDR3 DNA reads TGTGCCAGCAGTAAGACAGGGGAGAAAAGCTACACCTTC. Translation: CASSKTGEKSYTF. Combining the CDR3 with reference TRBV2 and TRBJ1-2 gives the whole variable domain EPEVTQTPSHQVTQMGQEVILRCVPISNHLYFYWYRQILGQKVEFLVSFYNNEISEKSEIFDDQFSVERPDGSNFTLKIRSTKLEDSAMYFCASSKTGEKSYTFGSGTRLTVV.

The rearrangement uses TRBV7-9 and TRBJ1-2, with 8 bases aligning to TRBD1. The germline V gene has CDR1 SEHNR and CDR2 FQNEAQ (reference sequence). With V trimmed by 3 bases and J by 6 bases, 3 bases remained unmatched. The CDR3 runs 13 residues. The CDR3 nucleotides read TGTGCCAGCAGCTTGGGACAGGCCGATGGCTACACCTTC. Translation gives CASSLGQADGYTF.

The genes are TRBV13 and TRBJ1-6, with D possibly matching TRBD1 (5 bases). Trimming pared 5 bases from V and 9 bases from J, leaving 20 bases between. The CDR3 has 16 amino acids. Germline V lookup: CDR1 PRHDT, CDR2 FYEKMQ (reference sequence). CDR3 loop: CASSRVGTLQPSPLHF. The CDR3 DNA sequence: TGTGCCAGCAGCCGAGTGGGGACTCTCCAACCTTCACCCCTCCACTTT.

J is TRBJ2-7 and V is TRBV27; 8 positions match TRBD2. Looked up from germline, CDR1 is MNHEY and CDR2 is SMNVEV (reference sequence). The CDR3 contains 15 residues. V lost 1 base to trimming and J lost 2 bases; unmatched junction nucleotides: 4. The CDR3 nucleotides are TGTGCCAGCAGTTTATTAGCGGGGACCGCCTACGAGCAGTACTTC. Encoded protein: CASSLLAGTAYEQYF.